Below, one T cell receptor (beta chain) is given with its context. The antigen it binds to is not known. This sequence may be a read error, since a much larger clone differs from it by one base. This entry comes from a study of T-cell memory formation after mild COVID-19 (dated by TCRdb to the early 2020s). About the full investigation: Most TCR sequence clusters were specific to one of the two donors. T-cell clones expanding and contracting after mild COVID-19 in a couple of donors were tracked by longitudinal TCRalpha and TCRbeta repertoire sequencing. The cohort was made up of two young adult volunteers, one female and one male, who were previously healthy. What the work shows at the level of the full study, not this receptor alone: Contracting CD4+ clones appeared mostly in the CM and EM memory subsets, whereas CD8+ clones were enriched in EMRA. Some responding clones were detected in pre-infection memory, which suggested that pre-existing cross-reactive memory T cells had joined the SARS-CoV-2 response. The study covered only a couple of mild cases, and larger cohorts including severe cases with pre-infection samples were considered necessary. Whether the second-wave clones peaking on day 37 were SARS-CoV-2 specific was not confirmed. From day 15 to 85, contracting clones showed balanced CD4/CD8 phenotypes, whereas a second wave of clones that expanded from day 15 to 37 leaned towards CD4+.

The germline V gene encodes CDR1 SEHNR and CDR2 FQNEAQ (reference sequence). V trim: 4 bases; J trim: 2 bases; unmatched bases: 2. The cysteine opens and the phenylalanine closes a CDR3 of 14 amino acids. Only CDR3 DNA remains: 42 bases, in frame from the first base. TCRdb shows the sequencer as Illumina NovaSeq 6000. cDNA libraries for TCRalpha and TCRbeta were prepared by 5'RACE using constant-segment primers, with sample barcodes and unique molecular identifiers added. Trizol reagent was used to extract RNA from every sample. Library amplification was performed in two PCR steps, and a second sample barcode and Illumina TruSeq adapters were introduced in the second step. The libraries were sequenced on an Illumina NovaSeq using 2 x 150 bp paired-end reads. From the authors' description of their analysis: Reads were demultiplexed and collapsed into UMI-guided consensus sequences with migec v1.2.7. Using mixcr v2.1.11, UMI consensuses were aligned to TRA and TRB V and J templates and then assembled into clonotypes. A clonotype was counted as expanded or contracted only when both edgeR and NoisET called the clonotype significant, with the noise models trained on biological replicates. For edgeR calls, the cutoffs were a false discovery rate-adjusted p below 0.01 and a log2 fold-change threshold of 1. PCA with hierarchical clustering of max-normalized trajectories of the 1000 most abundant clonotypes was used as exploratory dynamics analysis. Separately sequenced CD4+ and CD8+ repertoires were used to assign the CD4 or CD8 phenotype of responding clones. In-frame beta chains were kept once TCRdb had trimmed the public reads at Q25 with fastp and called clones with MiXCR. Rows are combined by CDR3 protein, so each entry shows the most common genes and DNA. TCRdb assigned the V and J calls; the authors' analysis was not used. The sample table shows hundreds of thousands of distinct CDR3 sequences, and roughly 21% are seen once. The biggest ten clones account for approximately 8.4% of the sample.

Ficoll-Paque density gradient centrifugation was used to isolate PBMCs. The sample was PBMCs or a T cell subset sorted from them (not recorded which). The V gene is TRBV7-9 and the J gene is TRBJ2-7; 10 bases in between match TRBD2. The sequence was collected from an adult woman who had mild COVID-19 (a few samples of this study predate the infection). The sample titles of this study are shuffled in the database, so cell type and time point are left out; the donor was told from shared clones. The DNA is as follows: TGTGCCAGCAGCTCGGGACTAGCGACCTACGAGCAGTACTTC. It codes for CASSSGLATYEQYF.